This paragraph covers one T cell receptor beta chain sequence. Its antigen is as yet unknown. The data stem from a study of long-term antiretroviral therapy in people with HIV. Overall study results and limits: Blood specimens, gathered between about 2004 and 2017, were possibly obtained under older ART regimens.

The CDR3 length is 14 residues. V shed 5 bases and J 0 bases; nucleotides not matched to a gene: 1. The germline CDR1 and CDR2 sequences are SGHAT and FQNNGV. Investigators performed immunoSEQ version v3.0 at survey level. Profiled with immunoSEQ multiplex PCR; TCRdb holds only in-frame clones, not every one. This sample has 10,000 to 12,000 clones, with roughly 80% found just once. The clonotype was recovered from a man in his forties or fifties with HIV. The sample here was unsorted PBMCs, taken 1.2 years after starting antiretroviral therapy. The chain employs TRBV11-2 and TRBJ1-3; 7 bases agree with TRBD1. CDR3 residues: CASSTGASGNTIYF. CDR3 nucleotides: TGTGCCAGCAGCACAGGGGCCTCTGGAAACACCATATATTTT.